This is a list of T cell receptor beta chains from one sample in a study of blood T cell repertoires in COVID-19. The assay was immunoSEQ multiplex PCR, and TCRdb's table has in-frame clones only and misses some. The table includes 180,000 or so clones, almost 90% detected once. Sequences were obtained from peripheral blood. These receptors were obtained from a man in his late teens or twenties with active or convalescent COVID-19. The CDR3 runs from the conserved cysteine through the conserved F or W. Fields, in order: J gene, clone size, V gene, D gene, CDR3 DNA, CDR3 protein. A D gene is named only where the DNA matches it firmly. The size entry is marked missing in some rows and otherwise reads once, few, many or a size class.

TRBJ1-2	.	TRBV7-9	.	TGTGCCAGCAGCTTAGCAGGAGCTGCTAACTATGGCTACACCTTC	CASSLAGAANYGYTF
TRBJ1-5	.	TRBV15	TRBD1	TGTGCCGCCACGACAGGGGGAAATCAGCCCCAGCATTTT	CAATTGGNQPQHF
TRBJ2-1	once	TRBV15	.	TGTGCCACCAGCGATCACAGAAGACATAATGAGTGGCAGTTCTTC	CATSDHRRHNEWQFF
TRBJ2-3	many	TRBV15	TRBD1	TGTGCCACCAGCAGAGAGAGGGGACAGGGCACAGATACGCAGTATTTT	CATSRERGQGTDTQYF
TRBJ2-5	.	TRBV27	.	TGTGCCAGCAGTTTATCTTCCTCGGAGACCCAGTACTTC	CASSLSSSETQYF
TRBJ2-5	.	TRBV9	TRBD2	TGTGCCAGCAGCGTAGGTGGACTAGTGGATGGAGGCGAGACCCAGTACTTC	CASSVGGLVDGGETQYF
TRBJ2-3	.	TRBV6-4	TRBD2	TGTGCCAGCAGTGAGAGCGGGGGGGTACAGACAGATACGCAGTATTTT	CASSESGGVQTDTQYF
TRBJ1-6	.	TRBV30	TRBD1	TGTGCCTGGAGTGTACTCCAGGGGGCATCACCCCTCCACTTT	CAWSVLQGASPLHF
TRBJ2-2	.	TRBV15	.	TGTGCCACCAGCAGACATGGGTGGCAGGGGCGAAACACCGGGGAGCTGTTTTTT	CATSRHGWQGRNTGELFF
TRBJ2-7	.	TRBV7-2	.	TGTGCCAGCAGCCGTGACAGGAATCTATACGAGCAGTACTTC	CASSRDRNLYEQYF
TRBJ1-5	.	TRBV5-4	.	TGTGCCAGCAGCTTGGCCGGGGAGCCCCAGCATTTT	CASSLAGEPQHF
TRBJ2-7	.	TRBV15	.	TGTGCCACCAGCAGAGATCGGCGGGGATCCTCCTACGAGCAGTACTTC	CATSRDRRGSSYEQYF
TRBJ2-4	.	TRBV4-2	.	TGTGCCAGCAGCCAAGATTCCACTATAGGCAAAAACATTCAGTACTTC	CASSQDSTIGKNIQYF
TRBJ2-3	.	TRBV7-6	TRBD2	TGTGCCAGCAGCTTAGGCGGGGGGCTCACAGATACGCAGTATTTT	CASSLGGGLTDTQYF
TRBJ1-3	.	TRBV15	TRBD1	TGTGCCACCAGCGGAGGGATCGGACAGGGCTACACCATATATTTT	CATSGGIGQGYTIYF
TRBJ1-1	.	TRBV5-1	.	TGCGCCAGCAGCTTGGTTCTGGCAGGCGTTAACACTGAAGCTTTCTTT	CASSLVLAGVNTEAFF
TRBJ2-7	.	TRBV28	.	TGTGCCAGCAGTTTATCAGGATCTCCTTCTTACGAGCAGTACTTC	CASSLSGSPSYEQYF